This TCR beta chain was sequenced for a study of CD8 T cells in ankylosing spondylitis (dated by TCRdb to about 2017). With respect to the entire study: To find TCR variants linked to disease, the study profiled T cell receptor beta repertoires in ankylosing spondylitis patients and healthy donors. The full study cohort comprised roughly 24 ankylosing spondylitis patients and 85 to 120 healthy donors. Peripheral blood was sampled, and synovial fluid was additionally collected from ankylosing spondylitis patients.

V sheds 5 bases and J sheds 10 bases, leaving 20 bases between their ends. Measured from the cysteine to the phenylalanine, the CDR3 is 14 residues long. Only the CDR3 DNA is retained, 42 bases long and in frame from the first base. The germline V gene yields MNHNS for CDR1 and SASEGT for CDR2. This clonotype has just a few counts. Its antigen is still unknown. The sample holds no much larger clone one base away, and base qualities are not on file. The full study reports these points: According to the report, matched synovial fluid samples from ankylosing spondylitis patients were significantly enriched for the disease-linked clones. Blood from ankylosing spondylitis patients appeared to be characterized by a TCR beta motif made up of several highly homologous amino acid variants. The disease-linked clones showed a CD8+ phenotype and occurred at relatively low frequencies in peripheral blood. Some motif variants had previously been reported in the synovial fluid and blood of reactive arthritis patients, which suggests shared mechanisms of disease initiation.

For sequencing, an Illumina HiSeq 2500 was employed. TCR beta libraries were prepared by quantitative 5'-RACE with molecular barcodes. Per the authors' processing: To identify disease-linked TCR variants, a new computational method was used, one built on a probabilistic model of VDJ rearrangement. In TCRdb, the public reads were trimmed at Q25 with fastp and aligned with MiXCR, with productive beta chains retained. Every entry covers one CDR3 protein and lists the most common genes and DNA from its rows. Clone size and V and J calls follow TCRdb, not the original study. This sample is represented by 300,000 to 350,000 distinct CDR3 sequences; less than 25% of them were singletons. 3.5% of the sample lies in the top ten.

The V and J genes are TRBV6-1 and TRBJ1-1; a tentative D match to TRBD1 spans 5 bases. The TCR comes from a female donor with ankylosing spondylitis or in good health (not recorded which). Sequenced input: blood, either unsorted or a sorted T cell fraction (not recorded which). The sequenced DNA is TGTGCCAGCAGTCCCGGGGGACTCCCTGTTGGAGCTTTCTTT. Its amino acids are CASSPGGLPVGAFF.